This T cell receptor beta chain was recorded in a study of beta chain features in type 1 diabetes. General study points: Reads derived from cDNA could over-represent cells showing high TCR expression.

Sequencing targeted expressed TCRB transcripts, as all isolated RNA had been reverse transcribed. Sequencing was performed with immunoSEQ multiplex PCR; in TCRdb, only in-frame clones are kept and a portion is missing. The sample gives hundreds of thousands of clones, about 16% of which show up once; about 0.097% is in the top ten. About this clone: Its antigen is not identified.

The sequence came from a young man in good health. Material for sequencing was naive CD4+ T cells from blood.

The CDR3 DNA is TGTGCTAGTGGTTTGGGAGTAGGAGCGGGAGTCGACACGCAGTATTTT. Its protein product is CASGLGVGAGVDTQYF. The genes are TRBV12-5 and TRBJ2-3, with 8 bases lining up with TRBD2. The CDR3 is 16 residues long. Trimming cost V 1 base and J 9 bases; bases outside gene matches: 12. Germline CDR1 reads LGHNT; CDR2 reads FRNRAP.